This T cell receptor (beta chain) emerged from a study of T cells in tuberculosis. As for the study in general: CD1B tetramers identified T cells specific for mycobacterial lipid GMM.

Assay used: immunoSEQ multiplex PCR; TCRdb lists only in-frame clones, some missing. Of fewer than 30,000 clones listed, about 92% were seen once; the top ten hold roughly 5%. At study entry, adolescents had tuberculin skin tests and IGRA screening. The germline V gene encodes CDR1 LNHDA and CDR2 SQIVND (reference sequence). V lost 6 bases to trimming and J lost 5 bases; unmatched junction nucleotides: 4. CDR3 size: 14 residues. The TCR originated in a donor aged 10-30 years with latent tuberculosis or without tuberculosis infection. The gene calls are TRBV19 and TRBJ2-2; 9 bases are shared with TRBD2. The specimen sequenced was PBMCs. In DNA, the CDR3 is TGTGCCAGTAGGCGGGAGGGCTGGACCGGGGAGCTGTTTTTT. This encodes CASRREGWTGELFF.